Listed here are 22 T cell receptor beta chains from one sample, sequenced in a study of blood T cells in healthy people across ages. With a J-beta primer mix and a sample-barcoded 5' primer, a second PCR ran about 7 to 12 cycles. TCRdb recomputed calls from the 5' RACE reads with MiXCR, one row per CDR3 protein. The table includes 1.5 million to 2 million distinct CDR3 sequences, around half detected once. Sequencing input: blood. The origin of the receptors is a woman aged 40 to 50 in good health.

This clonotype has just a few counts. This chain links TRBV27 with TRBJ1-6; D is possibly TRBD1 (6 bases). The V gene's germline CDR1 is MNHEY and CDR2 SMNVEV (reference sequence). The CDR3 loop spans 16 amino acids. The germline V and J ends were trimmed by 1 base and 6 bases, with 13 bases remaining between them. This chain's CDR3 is CASSLFQGKGNSPLHF. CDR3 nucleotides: TGTGCCAGCAGTTTATTTCAGGGGAAGGGTAATTCACCCCTCCACTTT.

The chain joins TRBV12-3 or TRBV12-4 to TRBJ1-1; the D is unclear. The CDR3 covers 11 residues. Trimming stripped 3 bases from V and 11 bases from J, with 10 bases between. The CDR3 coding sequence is TGTGCCAGCAGTTTTAGCTACGAGGCTTTCTTT. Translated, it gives CASSFSYEAFF.

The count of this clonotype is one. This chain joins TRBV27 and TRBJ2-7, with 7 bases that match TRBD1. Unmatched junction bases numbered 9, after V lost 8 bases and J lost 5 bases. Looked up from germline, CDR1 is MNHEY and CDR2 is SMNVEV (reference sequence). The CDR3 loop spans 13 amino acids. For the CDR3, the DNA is TGTGCCAGCGCTGAGACAGGGCTCCACGAGCAGTACTTC. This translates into CASAETGLHEQYF.

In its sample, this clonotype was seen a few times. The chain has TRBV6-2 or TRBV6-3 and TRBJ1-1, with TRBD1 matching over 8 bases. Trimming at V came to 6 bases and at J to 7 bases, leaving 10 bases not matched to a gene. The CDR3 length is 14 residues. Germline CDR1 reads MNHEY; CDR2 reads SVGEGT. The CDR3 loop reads CASRTDRAGGEAFF. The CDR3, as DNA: TGTGCCAGCAGGACGGACAGGGCCGGGGGTGAAGCTTTCTTT.

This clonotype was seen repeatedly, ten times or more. Here the CDR3 DNA reads TGCAGCGTGCGACAGGGTTTAGCCAAAAACATTCAGTACTTC. Residues: CSVRQGLAKNIQYF. The chain uses TRBV29-1 and TRBJ2-4, with 7 bases lining up with TRBD1. The CDR3 spans 14 residues. The germline CDR1 and CDR2 sequences are SQVTM and ANQGSEA. V gave up 6 bases and J gave up 0 bases; unmatched junction bases: 5.

This chain's CDR3 is CASSDFGSFYEQYF. The DNA of the CDR3 is TGTGCCAGCAGTGACTTTGGCAGCTTTTACGAGCAGTACTTC. The chain links TRBV2 to TRBJ2-4; D ambiguous. The DNA end is a closer match to TRBJ2-7, so the J assignment may be wrong. The CDR3 contains 14 residues. CDR1 is SNHLY, CDR2 FYNNEI, per germline.

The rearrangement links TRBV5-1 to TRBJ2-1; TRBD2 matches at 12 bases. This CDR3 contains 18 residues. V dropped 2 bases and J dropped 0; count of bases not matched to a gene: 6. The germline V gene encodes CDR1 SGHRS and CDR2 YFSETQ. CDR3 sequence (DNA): TGCGCCAGCAGCTTAACTAGCGGGGGGCTAATCTCCTACAATGAGCAGTTCTTC. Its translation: CASSLTSGGLISYNEQFF.

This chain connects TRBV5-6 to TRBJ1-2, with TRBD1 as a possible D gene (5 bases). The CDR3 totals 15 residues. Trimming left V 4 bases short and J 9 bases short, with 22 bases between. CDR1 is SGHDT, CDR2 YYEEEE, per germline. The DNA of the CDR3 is TGTGCCAGCAGCGGGGGGACCCTACCGAGATATAGCTACACCTTC. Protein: CASSGGTLPRYSYTF.

The CDR3 reads CASSTHRADFGTDTQYF. CDR3 coding DNA: TGTGCCAGCAGTACTCACAGGGCGGACTTCGGCACAGATACGCAGTATTTT. The chain carries TRBV6-6 and TRBJ2-3, with D perhaps matching TRBD1 (6 bases). CDR1 MNHNY and CDR2 SVGAGI come from the germline V gene (reference sequence). The germline V and J ends were trimmed by 5 bases and 1 base, with 19 bases remaining between them. This CDR3 contains 17 residues.

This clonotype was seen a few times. The CDR3 sequence: CASSYSWDYEQYF. CDR3 bases: TGTGCCAGCAGTTACTCCTGGGACTACGAGCAGTACTTC. J is TRBJ2-7 and V is TRBV6-2 or TRBV6-3; D is unresolved. Deletions cut 0 bases from V and 3 bases from J, with 6 bases between. This CDR3 has 13 amino acids. The V gene's germline CDR1 is MNHEY and CDR2 SVGEGT.

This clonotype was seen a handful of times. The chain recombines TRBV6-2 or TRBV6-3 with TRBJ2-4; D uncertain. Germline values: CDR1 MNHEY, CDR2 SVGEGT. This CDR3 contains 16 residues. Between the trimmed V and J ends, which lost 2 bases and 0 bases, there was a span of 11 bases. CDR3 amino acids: CASSYPVSLAKNIQYF. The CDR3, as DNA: TGTGCCAGCAGTTACCCGGTTTCCCTAGCCAAAAACATTCAGTACTTC.

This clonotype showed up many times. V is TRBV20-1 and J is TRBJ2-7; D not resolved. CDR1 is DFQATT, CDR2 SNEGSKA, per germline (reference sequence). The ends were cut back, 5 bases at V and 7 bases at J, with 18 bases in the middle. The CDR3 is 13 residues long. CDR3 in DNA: TGCAGTGCTTCGAGTCCCTCGGGCTATGAGCAGTACTTC. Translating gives CSASSPSGYEQYF.

CDR3 nucleotide sequence: TGCAGTGCGCGGACAGGGCGGAATCTTTCACCCCTCCACTTT. The encoded protein is CSARTGRNLSPLHF. The chain couples TRBV20-1 to TRBJ1-6, with 8 nucleotides matching TRBD1. The CDR3 covers 14 residues. Looked up from germline, CDR1 is DFQATT and CDR2 is SNEGSKA (reference sequence). Germline trimming cut 6 bases from V and 9 bases from J; bases unmatched to any gene: 10.

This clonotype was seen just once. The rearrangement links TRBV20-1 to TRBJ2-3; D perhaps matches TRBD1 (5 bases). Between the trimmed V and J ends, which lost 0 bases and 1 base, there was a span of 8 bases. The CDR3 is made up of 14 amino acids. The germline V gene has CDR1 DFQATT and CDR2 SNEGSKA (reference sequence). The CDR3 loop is CSARDLGGTDTQYF. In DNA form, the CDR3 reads TGCAGTGCTAGAGATCTAGGGGGCACAGATACGCAGTATTTT.

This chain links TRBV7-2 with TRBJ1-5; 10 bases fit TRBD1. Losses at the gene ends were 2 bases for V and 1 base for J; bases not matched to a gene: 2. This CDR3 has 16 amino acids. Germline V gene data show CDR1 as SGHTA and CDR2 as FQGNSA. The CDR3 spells CASSLTGQGSNQPQHF. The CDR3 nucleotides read TGTGCCAGCAGCTTAACGGGACAGGGGAGCAATCAGCCCCAGCATTTT.

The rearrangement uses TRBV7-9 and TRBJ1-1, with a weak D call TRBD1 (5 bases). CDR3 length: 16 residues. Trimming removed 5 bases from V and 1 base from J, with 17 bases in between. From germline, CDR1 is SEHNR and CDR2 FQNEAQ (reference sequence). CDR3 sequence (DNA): TGTGCCAGCAGCCTCATTCCCGGGACGGAGAACACTGAAGCTTTCTTT. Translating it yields CASSLIPGTENTEAFF.

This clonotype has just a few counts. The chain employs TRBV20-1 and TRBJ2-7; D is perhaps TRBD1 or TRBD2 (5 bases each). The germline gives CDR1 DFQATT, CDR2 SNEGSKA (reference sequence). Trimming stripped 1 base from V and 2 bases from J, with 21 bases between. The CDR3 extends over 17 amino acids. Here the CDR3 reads CSARAHRDGLKPYEQYF. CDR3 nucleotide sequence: TGCAGTGCTAGAGCCCATAGGGACGGATTAAAGCCCTACGAGCAGTACTTC.

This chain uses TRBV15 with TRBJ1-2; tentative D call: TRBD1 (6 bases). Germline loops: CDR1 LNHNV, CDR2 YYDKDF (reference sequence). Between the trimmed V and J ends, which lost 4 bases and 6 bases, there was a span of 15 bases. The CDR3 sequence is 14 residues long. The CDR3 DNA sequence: TGTGCCACCAGCAACGCACAGGGCGAAGATGGCTACACCTTC. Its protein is CATSNAQGEDGYTF.

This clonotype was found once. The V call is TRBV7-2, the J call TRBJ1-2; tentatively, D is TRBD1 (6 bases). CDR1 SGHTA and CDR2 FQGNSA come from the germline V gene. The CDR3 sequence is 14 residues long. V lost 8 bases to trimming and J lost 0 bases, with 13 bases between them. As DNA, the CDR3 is TGTGCCAGCCGGAGGGGGATTGCTAACTATGGCTACACCTTC. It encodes CASRRGIANYGYTF.

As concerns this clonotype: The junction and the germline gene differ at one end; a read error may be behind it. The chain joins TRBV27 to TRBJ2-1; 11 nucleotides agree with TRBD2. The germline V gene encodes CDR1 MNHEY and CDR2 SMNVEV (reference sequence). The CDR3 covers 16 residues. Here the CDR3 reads CASSLSTSGVYKEQFF. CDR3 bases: TGTGCCAGCAGTTTATCGACTAGCGGGGTCTACAAGGAGCAGTTCTTC.

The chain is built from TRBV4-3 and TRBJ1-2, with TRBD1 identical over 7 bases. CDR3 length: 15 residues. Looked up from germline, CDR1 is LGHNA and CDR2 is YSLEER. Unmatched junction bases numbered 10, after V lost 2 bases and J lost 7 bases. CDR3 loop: CASSQLRGGAVGYTF. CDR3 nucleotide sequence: TGCGCCAGCAGCCAACTAAGAGGGGGCGCGGTTGGCTACACCTTC.

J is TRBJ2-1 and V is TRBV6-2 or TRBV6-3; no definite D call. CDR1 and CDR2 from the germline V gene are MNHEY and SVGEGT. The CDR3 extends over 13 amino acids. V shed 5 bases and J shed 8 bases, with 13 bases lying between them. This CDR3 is CASSLDSQHEQFF. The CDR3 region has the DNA TGTGCCAGCAGTCTTGACTCACAGCATGAGCAGTTCTTC.